These 18 T cell receptor beta chains came from one sample sequenced in a study of shared clonotypes between healthy human individuals. TCRdb keeps only in-frame clones here, not all; method: immunoSEQ multiplex PCR. The data contain roughly 2.5 million clones, around nine tenths of them singletons. What was sequenced was naive CD4+ T cells sorted from blood. Subset given: CD45RA+ positively selected. All receptors come from a young man in good health.

This sequence joins TRBV28 and TRBJ1-4, with a weak D call TRBD1 (6 bases). The length of the CDR3 is 21 residues. Germline lookup yields CDR1 MDHEN and CDR2 SYDVKM. The V gene lost 2 bases and the J gene lost 6 bases, with 31 bases spanning the gap. The CDR3: CASSLGVRPRGANFLHEKLFF. The CDR3 region has the DNA TGTGCCAGCAGTTTAGGGGTCCGCCCCAGGGGCGCGAATTTTTTACATGAAAAACTGTTTTTT.

The genes are TRBV2 and TRBJ2-1, with unresolved D. V shed 10 bases and J shed 0 bases, with 13 bases lying between them. CDR1 and CDR2 (germline): SNHLY, FYNNEI. This CDR3 has 14 amino acids. In DNA, the CDR3 is TGTGCCACCATTATGGAGTACTCCTACAATGAGCAGTTCTTC. Protein product: CATIMEYSYNEQFF.

V gene TRBV6-1 combines with J gene TRBJ2-1; 7 positions match TRBD1. The CDR3 extends over 17 amino acids. V lost 4 bases to trimming and J lost 5 bases; unmatched junction nucleotides: 14. Germline V gene sequence: CDR1 MNHNS, CDR2 SASEGT. CDR3 bases: TGTGCCAGCAGTGCTCCCCGGACAGGAAGGGCACACAATGAGCAGTTCTTC. This codes for CASSAPRTGRAHNEQFF.

Notes on this clone: At the DNA level, this CDR3 is encoded by other sequences in the same sample as well. This rearrangement joins TRBV6-1 to TRBJ1-5; unclear D gene. In germline, CDR1 is MNHNS, CDR2 SASEGT. The CDR3 spans 12 residues. Trimming took off 9 bases at V and 0 bases at J, with 6 bases between the two ends. CDR3 amino acids: CASRDSNQPQHF. For the CDR3, the DNA is TGTGCCAGTCGGGATAGCAATCAGCCCCAGCATTTT.

The rearrangement joins TRBV19 to TRBJ2-3; TRBD1 aligns across 8 bases. The CDR3 is 15 residues long. V shed 7 bases, J shed 0 bases, and the junction held 6 bases outside the gene matches. Per germline, CDR1 LNHDA and CDR2 SQIVND (reference sequence). The chain's CDR3 is CASNYGQGSTDTQYF. In DNA, the CDR3 is TGTGCCAGTAACTATGGACAGGGTAGCACAGATACGCAGTATTTT.

The rearrangement links TRBV5-1 to TRBJ2-3; D may be TRBD1 or TRBD2 (5 bases each). The germline CDR1 and CDR2 sequences are SGHRS and YFSETQ. CDR3 length: 15 amino acids. The V gene lost 0 bases and the J gene lost 5 bases, with 13 bases spanning the gap. The CDR3 DNA sequence: TGCGCCAGCAGCTTGGAGGCAGGGAGACAAGATACGCAGTATTTT. It specifies CASSLEAGRQDTQYF.

The chain joins TRBV28 to TRBJ2-6; D is uncertain. V dropped 5 bases and J dropped 1 base, with 12 bases sitting between them. The germline CDR1 and CDR2 sequences are MDHEN and SYDVKM. The length of the CDR3 is 16 residues. The CDR3, as DNA: TGTGCCAGCAGTCCTGCGCCCGGGTCTGGGGCCAACGTCCTGACTTTC. It encodes CASSPAPGSGANVLTF.

This clone appeared a single time. The CDR3: CASGPGTGLYEQYF. CDR3 sequence (DNA): TGTGCTAGTGGTCCCGGGACAGGGCTGTACGAGCAGTACTTC. The rearrangement links TRBV12-5 to TRBJ2-7; 9 bases map to TRBD1. Germline V lookup: CDR1 LGHNT, CDR2 FRNRAP. After removal of 5 bases from V and 4 bases from J, the junction contained 6 bases not matched to a gene. The CDR3 runs to 14 residues.

This chain connects TRBV10-3 to TRBJ2-1; a weak D match, TRBD2 (5 bases). Trimming left V 3 bases short and J 8 bases short, with 14 bases between. The CDR3 is 14 residues long. The germline CDR1 and CDR2 sequences are ENHRY and SYGVKD. CDR3 loop: CAISEALANDEQFF. For the CDR3, the DNA is TGTGCCATCAGTGAAGCTCTAGCTAACGATGAGCAGTTCTTC.

The V and J genes are TRBV5-1 and TRBJ2-5; D is possibly TRBD1 or TRBD2 (5 bases each). V dropped 2 bases and J dropped 1 base, with 30 bases sitting between them. Germline V CDR1 and CDR2: SGHRS, YFSETQ. The CDR3 is 21 amino acids. The CDR3 here is CASSFSGASGRLNPRQETQYF. For the CDR3, the DNA is TGCGCCAGCAGCTTTTCCGGCGCATCGGGACGTCTCAACCCCCGCCAAGAGACCCAGTACTTC.

J is TRBJ1-5 and V is TRBV6-6; TRBD1 might be the D (6 bases). The V end was cut by 6 bases, the J end by 0 bases, with 12 bases between. In germline, CDR1 is MNHNY, CDR2 SVGAGI (reference sequence). The CDR3 extends over 15 amino acids. CDR3 nucleotide sequence: TGTGCCAGCAGGGAATACAGGGATAGCAATCAGCCCCAGCATTTT. Encoded protein: CASREYRDSNQPQHF.

The gene calls are TRBV30 and TRBJ1-2; a possible D gene is TRBD1 (5 bases). The V end was cut by 2 bases, the J end by 5 bases, with 9 bases between. The CDR3 is 12 residues long. Germline CDR1 is GTSNPN and CDR2 is SVGIG (reference sequence). The CDR3 here is CAWSRGMYGYTF. CDR3 DNA: TGTGCCTGGAGTCGGGGGATGTATGGCTACACCTTC.

The CDR3 here is CASSFGEYEAGELFF. The DNA for the CDR3 is TGTGCCAGCTCTTTCGGGGAATACGAGGCCGGGGAGCTGTTTTTT. This chain joins TRBV7-2 and TRBJ2-2; a possible D gene is TRBD2 (5 bases). Trimming took 8 bases from V and 6 from J, leaving 19 bases between them. The CDR3 length is 15 residues. Germline V lookup: CDR1 SGHTA, CDR2 FQGNSA.

This clone was picked up a small number of times. The rearrangement joins TRBV29-1 to TRBJ1-6; D ambiguous. Germline V gene data show CDR1 as SQVTM and CDR2 as ANQGSEA. The CDR3 runs 12 residues. Trimming shortened V by 7 bases and J by 14 bases, and 18 bases separated the two germline ends. The CDR3 sequence: CSATSGEGALHF. The CDR3 DNA reads TGCAGCGCCACAAGCGGGGAAGGAGCCCTCCACTTT.

Concerning this clone: This sample also contains other DNA sequences that code for the same CDR3. The genes are TRBV11-2 and TRBJ2-6; D is unresolved. V lost 5 bases, J lost 0 bases, and 8 bases lay in between. Germline V gene lookup returns CDR1 SGHAT and CDR2 FQNNGV. This CDR3 has 15 amino acids. The CDR3 reads CASSLTDSGANVLTF. Here the CDR3 DNA reads TGTGCCAGCAGCCTTACAGACTCTGGGGCCAACGTCCTGACTTTC.

The rearrangement joins TRBV30 to TRBJ1-2; the match to TRBD1 covers 9 bases. Germline V gives CDR1 GTSNPN, CDR2 SVGIG (reference sequence). CDR3 length: 16 residues. The V segment lost 3 bases and the J segment 1 base; nucleotides outside the gene matches: 9. The CDR3 reads CAWRGTGIQLNYGYTF. CDR3 DNA sequence: TGTGCCTGGAGGGGGACAGGGATACAACTTAACTATGGCTACACCTTC.

CDR3 DNA: TGTGCCTGGAGACGTCAGGGTAAAAATGAGCAGTTCTTC. Protein: CAWRRQGKNEQFF. The chain combines TRBV30 with TRBJ2-1, with a weak D call TRBD1 (5 bases). Trimming took off 3 bases at V and 7 bases at J, with 13 bases between the two ends. The CDR3 runs 13 residues. Germline-derived CDR1 and CDR2 are GTSNPN and SVGIG (reference sequence).

The rearrangement links TRBV7-9 to TRBJ2-1; D call uncertain. The germline V gene has CDR1 SEHNR and CDR2 FQNEAQ (reference sequence). Deletions cut 3 bases from V and 0 bases from J, with 15 bases between. The CDR3 sequence is 17 residues long. This chain's CDR3 is CASSLWLASSSYNEQFF. CDR3 bases: TGTGCCAGCAGCTTGTGGTTGGCGTCTAGCTCCTACAATGAGCAGTTCTTC. Full variable domain (rest looked up from reference TRBV7-9 and TRBJ2-1): DTGVSQNPRHKITKRGQNVTFRCDPISEHNRLYWYRQTLGQGPEFLTYFQNEAQLEKSRLLSDRFSAERPKGSFSTLEIQRTEQGDSAMYLCASSLWLASSSYNEQFFGPGTRLTVL.